A selection of T cell receptor beta chains follows, all from one sample in a study of radiation and T cells in renal cell carcinoma. Method: immunoSEQ multiplex PCR; TCRdb's copy keeps in-frame clones and lacks some. The data show thousands of clones, more than 55% seen once. The source material was tumor tissue, sampled from a patient whose treatment included radiotherapy and nephrectomy. Receptor source: a woman aged 55-75 years with renal cell carcinoma. CDR3s include the opening cysteine and the closing phenylalanine or tryptophan. Fields, in order: J gene, D gene, clone size, V gene, CDR3 protein, CDR3 DNA. A D gene is named only where the DNA matches it firmly. A row's size may be missing; if present it is once, few, many or a size class.

>TRBJ1-1|TRBD1|.|TRBV6-6
CASSYSTGGTEAFF
TGTGCCAGCAGTTACTCGACAGGGGGCACTGAAGCTTTCTTT
>TRBJ1-3|TRBD1|.|TRBV2
CASSYRTGGNTIYF
TGTGCCAGCAGTTACAGGACAGGGGGAAACACCATATATTTT
>TRBJ2-2|.|.|TRBV10-2
CASRVGPGRVTGELFF
TGCGCCAGCAGGGTGGGACCTGGCCGCGTCACCGGGGAGCTGTTTTTT
>TRBJ2-1|.|.|TRBV19
CASSMGAGMNEQFF
TGTGCCAGTAGTATGGGGGCGGGGATGAATGAGCAGTTCTTC
>TRBJ2-2|TRBD1|.|TRBV15
CATSRDRSPGELFF
TGTGCCACCAGCAGGGACAGGTCGCCCGGGGAGCTGTTTTTT
>TRBJ1-2|TRBD1|.|TRBV6-1
CASSWVRQGMTGYTF
TGTGCCAGCAGTTGGGTTCGACAGGGGATGACTGGCTACACCTTC
>TRBJ2-5|TRBD1|.|TRBV13
CASSLGTGITLGQETQYF
TGTGCCAGCAGCTTAGGGACAGGGATTACCTTGGGCCAAGAGACCCAGTACTTC
>TRBJ2-1|TRBD2|few|TRBV6-6
CASSLAGATNEQFF
TGTGCCAGCAGTCTAGCGGGGGCAACCAATGAGCAGTTCTTC
>TRBJ2-1|.|.|TRBV7-8
CASSRGADYNEQFF
TGTGCCAGCAGCCGGGGGGCCGACTACAATGAGCAGTTCTTC
>TRBJ2-2|TRBD1|few|TRBV19
CASRPTGIGELFF
TGTGCCAGTAGACCGACAGGGATCGGGGAGCTGTTTTTT
>TRBJ2-7|.|.|TRBV19
CASSLGRTSYEQYF
TGTGCCAGTAGCCTCGGGAGAACTTCCTACGAGCAGTACTTC
>TRBJ2-5|TRBD1|few|TRBV18
CASSPPGTVQETQYF
TGTGCCAGCTCACCTCCCGGGACAGTACAAGAGACCCAGTACTTC
>TRBJ2-2|TRBD2|few|TRBV2
CARRLAGGTGELFF
TGTGCCAGACGACTAGCGGGGGGTACCGGGGAGCTGTTTTTT
>TRBJ2-3|.|.|TRBV30
CAWSSDADTQYF
TGTGCCTGGAGTTCGGACGCAGATACGCAGTATTTT
>TRBJ1-4|.|.|TRBV21-1
CASSREGTADPNEKLFF
TGTGCCAGCAGCAGGGAAGGGACAGCCGATCCTAATGAAAAACTGTTTTTT
>TRBJ2-3|.|few|TRBV19
CASSVYGSTDTQYF
TGTGCCAGTAGCGTCTACGGTAGCACAGATACGCAGTATTTT
>TRBJ2-1|TRBD2|few|TRBV9
CASSHSGLVINEQFF
TGTGCCAGCAGCCACTCGGGACTAGTAATCAATGAGCAGTTCTTC
>TRBJ2-1|.|.|TRBV29-1
CSVQTAPSSYNEQFF
TGCAGCGTTCAGACCGCCCCGAGCTCCTACAATGAGCAGTTCTTC
>TRBJ1-1|.|.|TRBV29-1
CSVDRGSSTEAFF
TGCAGCGTTGACAGGGGATCGAGCACTGAAGCTTTCTTT
>TRBJ2-2|TRBD2|.|TRBV9
CASSVEGTSVPAGELFF
TGTGCCAGCAGCGTAGAGGGGACTAGCGTACCAGCCGGGGAGCTGTTTTTT
>TRBJ1-6|TRBD1|.|TRBV9
CASAYGDSHNSPLHF
TGTGCCAGCGCGTATGGGGACAGCCATAATTCACCCCTCCACTTT
>TRBJ2-6|TRBD1|.|TRBV15
CATSPRPRDSYFSGANVLTF
TGTGCCACCAGCCCCCGCCCCCGGGACAGTTACTTCTCTGGGGCCAACGTCCTGACTTTC
>TRBJ2-5|.|.|TRBV7-9
CASSREGETQYF
TGTGCCAGCAGTCGAGAGGGTGAGACCCAGTACTTC
>TRBJ2-3|.|few|TRBV9
CASSVEGAYTDTQYF
TGTGCCAGCAGCGTAGAGGGAGCGTACACAGATACGCAGTATTTT
>TRBJ2-3|.|.|TRBV6-5
CASSLRGGRADTQYF
TGTGCCAGCAGTCTCCGGGGCGGGCGTGCAGATACGCAGTATTTT
>TRBJ1-2|TRBD1|.|TRBV7-2
CASSISGGNYGYTF
TGTGCCAGCAGCATCTCAGGGGGAAACTATGGCTACACCTTC
>TRBJ1-4|.|medium-sized|TRBV6-5
CASSYGWGEKLFF
TGTGCCAGCAGTTACGGGTGGGGGGAAAAACTGTTTTTT
>TRBJ2-2|.|.|TRBV28
CASSFSFTGELFF
TGTGCCAGCAGTTTTTCGTTCACCGGGGAGCTGTTTTTT
>TRBJ2-2|TRBD2|.|TRBV6-6
CASAPGLANTGELFF
TGTGCCAGTGCTCCGGGACTAGCGAACACCGGGGAGCTGTTTTTT
>TRBJ1-2|.|few|TRBV9
CASSVDPQPSGYTF
TGTGCCAGCAGCGTCGACCCGCAGCCTTCGGGCTACACCTTC
>TRBJ2-1|TRBD1|.|TRBV9
CASSVVGTGINEQFF
TGTGCCAGCAGCGTCGTTGGGACAGGGATAAATGAGCAGTTCTTC
>TRBJ2-1|TRBD2|.|TRBV6-6
CASSSESGGHNEQFF
TGTGCCAGCAGTTCGGAGTCGGGGGGACACAATGAGCAGTTCTTC
>TRBJ2-7|.|.|TRBV7-8
CASSYGGDYGIEQYF
TGTGCCAGCAGCTATGGGGGCGACTATGGGATTGAGCAGTACTTC
>TRBJ2-7|.|.|TRBV6-5
CASSYDRNSYEQYF
TGTGCCAGCAGTTACGACAGGAATTCCTACGAGCAGTACTTC
>TRBJ2-4|TRBD1|.|TRBV7-9
CASSPGGTGKNIQYF
TGTGCCAGCAGCCCCGGAGGGACAGGCAAAAACATTCAGTACTTC
>TRBJ2-1|.|.|TRBV19
CASSIGTSGYHNEQFF
TGTGCCAGTAGTATAGGGACGTCAGGCTACCACAATGAGCAGTTCTTC
>TRBJ1-5|.|.|TRBV6-5
CASSQRTANQPQHF
TGTGCCAGCAGTCAAAGGACAGCCAATCAGCCCCAGCATTTT
>TRBJ2-2|.|.|TRBV19
CASSIDPGANTGELFF
TGTGCCAGTAGTATAGATCCGGGGGCAAACACCGGGGAGCTGTTTTTT
>TRBJ2-7|.|.|TRBV14
CASSQALGTADEQYF
TGTGCCAGCAGCCAAGCCTTAGGGACTGCCGACGAGCAGTACTTC
>TRBJ2-7|.|once|TRBV29-1
CSVDGQLSGEQYF
TGCAGCGTTGATGGTCAGCTAAGTGGCGAGCAGTACTTC
>TRBJ2-7|.|few|TRBV7-2
CASSLLNGYYEQYF
TGTGCCAGCAGCTTGTTGAACGGATACTACGAGCAGTACTTC
>TRBJ2-3|.|once|TRBV9
CASSPIGTSSTDTQYF
TGTGCCAGCAGCCCCATAGGGACTTCTAGCACAGATACGCAGTATTTT
>TRBJ2-1|.|.|TRBV2
CASSPKGGRDEQFF
TGTGCCAGCAGTCCAAAAGGGGGGCGTGATGAGCAGTTCTTC
>TRBJ1-1|.|medium-sized|TRBV11-1
CASSLYRNTEAFF
TGTGCCAGCAGCTTATACAGGAACACTGAAGCTTTCTTT
>TRBJ2-5|.|.|TRBV7-7
CASSLGGGGGIKETQYF
TGTGCCAGCAGCTTAGGAGGGGGGGGAGGTATTAAAGAGACCCAGTACTTC